This T cell receptor beta chain was identified in a study of CD4+ T cells in melanoma. TCRdb's copy holds only in-frame clones and misses some; the assay was immunoSEQ multiplex PCR. Here the sample spans 40,000 to 50,000 clones, roughly 89% being singletons. Study-wide findings and caveats: Diverse differentiation states were reported for melanoma neoantigen-specific CD4+ T cells. CD8+ T cell, macrophage and B cell function reportedly correlated with neoantigen-specific CD4+ T cells.

In the case of this clone: The antigen remains undetermined.

The sequenced sample was peripheral blood. The receptor's source is a human donor with melanoma.

The CDR3 reads CASSFGTDLNSYEQYF. The CDR3, as DNA: TGCGCCAGCAGCTTTGGGACAGACCTCAACTCCTACGAGCAGTACTTC. The chain employs TRBV5-1 and TRBJ2-7; 7 positions match TRBD1. This CDR3 has 16 residues. Trimming removed 2 bases from V and 0 bases from J; junction bases left unmatched: 8. Germline V lookup: CDR1 SGHRS, CDR2 YFSETQ.